Sequencing of this T cell receptor (beta chain) was carried out in a study of Graves' ophthalmopathy and Graves' hyperthyroidism. Broader study findings: Ophthalmopathy progression predictions by the model showed 72% to 80% specificity and about 71% sensitivity. Detected in blood as well were most expanded thyroid clonotypes with frequency above 0.001. Distinction of ophthalmopathy from stable hyperthyroidism by a 13-signature model reached approximately 88% sensitivity and 81.08% specificity.

Amplified material comprised TCR beta CDR3 regions derived from RNA transcripts. HTBI primers were used in a first-round RT-PCR, which preceded a second-round multiplex PCR. TCRdb itself ran the multiplex PCR reads through MiXCR, one entry per CDR3 protein. The data hold 500,000 to 600,000 distinct CDR3 sequences, with 35% to 45% observed a single time. Clinical symptoms, serum thyroxine, TRAb, thyroid ultrasound and orbital computed tomography formed the basis of diagnosis. The CDR3 length is 15 residues. Looked up from germline, CDR1 is ENHRY and CDR2 is SYGVKD. With V trimmed by 10 bases and J by 6 bases, 14 bases remained unmatched. This clonotype was found a few times. What it binds is not known.

This chain links TRBV10-3 with TRBJ1-5; 8 bases align to TRBD1. The TCR was taken from an adult man with Graves' hyperthyroidism. The sequenced material came from peripheral blood or thyroid tissue (not recorded which). DNA of the CDR3: TGTGCCACTATCAAAGGACAGGGAGAGGGTCAGCCCCAGCATTTT. It encodes CATIKGQGEGQPQHF.